A single sample gave rise to the 27 T cell receptor beta chains below, sequenced in a study of T cell responses to AZD1222 COVID-19 vaccine. The data were produced by immunoSEQ multiplex PCR, yet TCRdb's version contains in-frame clones alone and is incomplete. The data contain 45,000 to 65,000 clones, around 90% of them singletons. The source material was peripheral blood, sampled on day 0 of AZD1222 vaccination. These TCRs come from an adult in good health.

This rearrangement joins TRBV5-8 to TRBJ1-5, with 8 bases that match TRBD1. The CDR3 loop spans 17 amino acids. CDR1 and CDR2 (germline): SGHTS, YDEGEE. Trimming took 2 bases from V and 6 from J; bases not matched to a gene: 13. This chain's CDR3 is CASSFQFAGGSAQPQHF. For the CDR3, the DNA is TGTGCCAGCAGCTTTCAGTTTGCAGGGGGCTCTGCTCAGCCCCAGCATTTT.

Details on this clone: A junction end diverges from the germline sequence, so it may reflect a read error. This chain joins TRBV7-7 and TRBJ2-1; 8 bases match TRBD2. The CDR3 runs 16 residues. Germline CDR1 and CDR2: SSHAT and FNYEAQ (reference sequence). The CDR3 loop reads CASSQTSGSSYNEQFF. In DNA form, the CDR3 reads TGTGCTAGCAGCCAAACTAGCGGTAGCTCCTACAATGAGCAGTTCTTC.

The chain carries TRBV3-1 (or the pseudogene TRBV3-2) and TRBJ2-6; D is unresolved. Germline V gene lookup returns CDR1 LGHDT and CDR2 YNNKEL (reference sequence). Trimming removed 6 bases at V and 2 bases at J, with 17 bases between. The CDR3 has 17 residues. The CDR3 DNA reads TGTGCCAGCAGGACCGCATTGACATCGCCTGGGGCCAACGTCCTGACTTTC. This sequence encodes CASRTALTSPGANVLTF.

The chain has TRBV5-5 and TRBJ2-3; D is unresolved. The CDR3 totals 18 residues. The ends were cut back, 1 base at V and 2 bases at J, with 20 bases in the middle. CDR1 SGHKS and CDR2 YYEKEE come from the germline V gene (reference sequence). The CDR3 DNA reads as TGTGCCAGCAGCTTGAGACCCGGGCTTCCCCTCTCCACAGATACGCAGTATTTT. This sequence encodes CASSLRPGLPLSTDTQYF. Full variable domain (outside the CDR3, taken from reference TRBV5-5 and TRBJ2-3): DAGVTQSPTHLIKTRGQQVTLRCSPISGHKSVSWYQQVLGQGPQFIFQYYEKEERGRGNFPDRFSARQFPNYSSELNVNALLLGDSALYLCASSLRPGLPLSTDTQYFGPGTRLTVL.

The chain has TRBV2 and TRBJ2-6; TRBD2 matches at 7 bases. The V and J ends lost 1 base and 2 bases, in that order; junction bases with no gene match: 2. This CDR3 is built from 16 residues. Germline CDR1 and CDR2: SNHLY and FYNNEI. The CDR3 nucleotides are TGTGCCAGCAGTGAAGAGCGGGGAACTGGGGCCAACGTCCTGACTTTC. It yields the protein CASSEERGTGANVLTF.

This clone is a singleton in its sample. Written as DNA, the CDR3 is TGTGCCAGCAGCCTGAATACCCTCTTGGGCTACACCTTC. Its protein is CASSLNTLLGYTF. This chain joins TRBV7-9 and TRBJ1-2, with unresolved D. CDR1 and CDR2 from the germline V gene are SEHNR and FQNEAQ (reference sequence). The CDR3 contains 13 residues. Deletions cut 5 bases from V and 8 bases from J, with 15 bases between.

The gene calls are TRBV7-2 and TRBJ2-7, with D possibly TRBD2 on 6 matching bases. Germline V lookup: CDR1 SGHTA, CDR2 FQGNSA. The CDR3 extends over 15 amino acids. V was cut by 1 base and J by 2 bases, with 12 bases left in between. CDR3 in amino acids: CASSLELAETYEQYF. DNA for the CDR3: TGTGCCAGCAGCTTAGAACTAGCAGAAACCTACGAGCAGTACTTC.

J is TRBJ2-7 and V is TRBV5-1; D assignment may be TRBD1 or TRBD2 (6 bases each). From germline, CDR1 is SGHRS and CDR2 YFSETQ. Trimming took off 4 bases at V and 4 bases at J, with 15 bases between the two ends. The CDR3 runs to 14 residues. CDR3 loop: CASSPRGEAYEQYF. For the CDR3, the DNA is TGCGCCAGCAGCCCAAGGGGGGAGGCATACGAGCAGTACTTC.

This chain connects TRBV7-2 to TRBJ2-2; D gene uncertain. Germline lookup yields CDR1 SGHTA and CDR2 FQGNSA. Trimming took 6 bases from V and 5 from J, leaving 7 bases between them. The CDR3 length is 12 residues. The CDR3 DNA reads as TGTGCCAGCAGATCCTCAACCGGGGAGCTGTTTTTT. This sequence encodes CASRSSTGELFF.

The rearrangement joins TRBV5-1 to TRBJ1-1; no clear D gene. From germline, CDR1 is SGHRS and CDR2 YFSETQ. Trimming took 2 bases from V and 2 from J, leaving 13 bases between them. This CDR3 is 15 amino acids long. The CDR3 loop reads CASSLSVGSNTEAFF. The CDR3 nucleotides are TGCGCCAGCAGCTTATCGGTGGGTTCAAACACTGAAGCTTTCTTT.

The chain recombines TRBV6-1 with TRBJ1-6; tentatively, D is TRBD1 (5 bases). Germline V gene sequence: CDR1 MNHNS, CDR2 SASEGT. Trimming removed 2 bases at V and 0 bases at J, with 20 bases between. The length of the CDR3 is 20 residues. CDR3: CASSENVRGKGSSYNSPLHF. CDR3 nucleotide sequence: TGTGCCAGCAGTGAAAACGTTCGGGGGAAGGGGAGCTCCTATAATTCACCCCTCCACTTT.

There are a few counts of this clone. The rearrangement links TRBV7-2 to TRBJ1-1, with D maybe TRBD1 (6 bases). The V gene lost 3 bases and the J gene lost 5 bases, with 10 bases spanning the gap. Per the germline V gene, CDR1 is SGHTA and CDR2 is FQGNSA. The CDR3 totals 13 residues. For the CDR3, the DNA is TGTGCCAGCAGCTTGGGGGCAGGAACTGAAGCTTTCTTT. This encodes CASSLGAGTEAFF.

The rearrangement links TRBV9 to TRBJ1-3; 8 nucleotides match TRBD1. From germline, CDR1 is SGDLS and CDR2 YYNGEE. The CDR3 is 17 amino acids. Unmatched junction bases numbered 6, after V lost 0 bases and J lost 1 base. CDR3 nucleotides: TGTGCCAGCAGCGTAGAAGGACAGGGATTTTCTGGAAACACCATATATTTT. Its translation is CASSVEGQGFSGNTIYF.

This chain links TRBV27 with TRBJ1-6, with a tentative D call TRBD1 (5 bases). The CDR3 sequence is 15 residues long. Germline V gene sequence: CDR1 MNHEY, CDR2 SMNVEV (reference sequence). Trimming took 2 bases from V and 9 from J, leaving 14 bases between them. Here the CDR3 reads CASSLTRPGTSPLHF. As DNA, the CDR3 is TGTGCCAGCAGTTTAACTCGGCCAGGGACTTCACCCCTCCACTTT.

The chain uses TRBV11-2 and TRBJ2-1; possibly TRBD1 for D (6 bases). Germline V lookup: CDR1 SGHAT, CDR2 FQNNGV. The CDR3 has 14 residues. Trimming removed 1 base at V and 6 bases at J, with 10 bases between. The CDR3, as DNA: TGTGCCAGCAGCTTAGGGATAGGGGGCAATGAGCAGTTCTTC. This gives the protein CASSLGIGGNEQFF. The full variable domain, rest sourced from reference TRBV11-2 and TRBJ2-1, is EAGVAQSPRYKIIEKRQSVAFWCNPISGHATLYWYQQILGQGPKLLIQFQNNGVVDDSQLPKDRFSAERLKGVDSTLKIQPAKLEDSAVYLCASSLGIGGNEQFFGPGTRLTVL.

The V call is TRBV30, the J call TRBJ1-6; D is undetermined. V dropped 7 bases and J dropped 5 bases, with 15 bases sitting between them. Per the germline V gene, CDR1 is GTSNPN and CDR2 is SVGIG (reference sequence). The CDR3 extends over 14 amino acids. This CDR3 is CASRRLLDNSPLHF. DNA of the CDR3: TGTGCCTCTAGACGGCTCCTTGATAATTCACCCCTCCACTTT.

The rearrangement joins TRBV6-1 to TRBJ1-1, with no clear D. The ends were cut back, 1 base at V and 1 base at J, with 7 bases in the middle. The CDR3 sequence is 14 residues long. Per germline, CDR1 MNHNS and CDR2 SASEGT. The CDR3: CASSEEGRNTEAFF. CDR3 DNA: TGTGCCAGCAGTGAAGAAGGCAGGAACACTGAAGCTTTCTTT.

The rearrangement links TRBV3-1 (or the pseudogene TRBV3-2) to TRBJ2-5, with 9 bases identical to TRBD1. V was clipped by 3 bases and J by 2 bases; unmatched bases: 10. Germline V CDR1 and CDR2: LGHDT, YNNKEL (reference sequence). There are 17 residues in the CDR3. The CDR3 DNA follows: TGTGCCAGCAGCCATGCGGGAACAGGGGGCGATCAAGAGACCCAGTACTTC. It specifies CASSHAGTGGDQETQYF.

The chain couples TRBV5-1 to TRBJ2-3; D is perhaps TRBD1 (5 bases). The germline V and J ends were trimmed by 4 bases and 2 bases, with 14 bases remaining between them. Germline V lookup: CDR1 SGHRS, CDR2 YFSETQ. This CDR3 comprises 15 residues. This CDR3 is CASSPVRTNTDTQYF. DNA for the CDR3: TGCGCCAGCAGCCCCGTCCGGACAAACACAGATACGCAGTATTTT.

V and J are TRBV11-2 and TRBJ1-2; 9 bases are a match to TRBD1. Germline V gene lookup returns CDR1 SGHAT and CDR2 FQNNGV. V lost 0 bases to trimming and J lost 7 bases; unmatched junction nucleotides: 6. CDR3 length: 15 amino acids. This CDR3 is CASSLDTQGAGGYTF. CDR3 sequence (DNA): TGTGCCAGCAGCTTAGACACACAGGGGGCAGGTGGCTACACCTTC.

The J gene is TRBJ2-3, the V gene TRBV5-5; possible D gene TRBD1, 5 bases. CDR3 length: 15 residues. CDR1 and CDR2 from the germline V gene are SGHKS and YYEKEE (reference sequence). The germline V and J ends were trimmed by 1 base and 2 bases, with 11 bases remaining between them. CDR3 in DNA: TGTGCCAGCAGCTTGACGGACATCTACACAGATACGCAGTATTTT. It translates to CASSLTDIYTDTQYF. The variable domain in full, with the rest retrieved from reference TRBV5-5 and TRBJ2-3, is DAGVTQSPTHLIKTRGQQVTLRCSPISGHKSVSWYQQVLGQGPQFIFQYYEKEERGRGNFPDRFSARQFPNYSSELNVNALLLGDSALYLCASSLTDIYTDTQYFGPGTRLTVL.

The rearrangement uses TRBV5-6 and TRBJ2-1; weak D call: TRBD1 (5 bases). The V and J ends lost 1 base and 1 base respectively, with 9 bases between them. The V gene's germline CDR1 is SGHDT and CDR2 YYEEEE. There are 15 residues in the CDR3. The CDR3 sequence is CASSLWGRSYNEQFF. DNA for the CDR3: TGTGCCAGCAGCTTGTGGGGCCGGTCCTACAATGAGCAGTTCTTC. The variable domain in full, completed from reference TRBV5-6 and TRBJ2-1, reads DAGVTQSPTHLIKTRGQQVTLRCSPKSGHDTVSWYQQALGQGPQFIFQYYEEEERQRGNFPDRFSGHQFPNYSSELNVNALLLGDSALYLCASSLWGRSYNEQFFGPGTRLTVL.

The rearrangement links TRBV6-1 to TRBJ2-7; TRBD1 matches 7 bases. The CDR3 is made up of 15 amino acids. The V gene's germline CDR1 is MNHNS and CDR2 SASEGT. The junction had 11 bases not matched to a gene; V was cut back by 3 bases and J by 6 bases. The CDR3 bases are TGTGCCAGCAGTGACCCCCGGGACAGTACGTTCGAGCAGTACTTC. The encoded protein is CASSDPRDSTFEQYF.

The genes are TRBV7-2 and TRBJ2-7; D is uncertain. V lost 0 bases and J lost 3, with 3 bases in between. The CDR3 contains 12 residues. Germline assignment: CDR1 SGHTA and CDR2 FQGNSA. The CDR3 DNA follows: TGTGCCAGCAGCTTAGCGCGCTACGAGCAGTACTTC. It yields the protein CASSLARYEQYF.

This chain uses TRBV5-1 with TRBJ1-2; 7 nucleotides align to TRBD1. Looked up from germline, CDR1 is SGHRS and CDR2 is YFSETQ. Trimming cost V 4 bases and J 5 bases; bases outside gene matches: 11. This CDR3 comprises 15 residues. The CDR3 sequence: CASSQTGANTYGYTF. The CDR3 bases are TGCGCCAGCAGCCAAACAGGGGCGAATACTTATGGCTACACCTTC.

This rearrangement joins TRBV29-1 to TRBJ1-2, with 9 bases that match TRBD1. The V and J ends lost 4 bases and 4 bases, in that order; junction bases with no gene match: 7. There are 14 residues in the CDR3. The germline CDR1 and CDR2 sequences are SQVTM and ANQGSEA. The CDR3, as DNA: TGCAGCGTTGGAGACGGACAGGGGAGCTATGGCTACACCTTC. Protein: CSVGDGQGSYGYTF. Based on the CDR3 plus reference TRBV29-1 and TRBJ1-2, the full variable domain is SAVISQKPSRDICQRGTSLTIQCQVDSQVTMMFWYRQQPGQSLTLIATANQGSEATYESGFVIDKFPISRPNLTFSTLTVSNMSPEDSSIYLCSVGDGQGSYGYTFGSGTRLTVV.

The rearrangement joins TRBV4-3 to TRBJ2-7; the match to TRBD1 covers 7 bases. CDR3 length equals 15 residues. The ends lost 2 bases at V and 3 bases at J; junction bases unmatched: 7. The germline CDR1 and CDR2 sequences are LGHNA and YSLEER. The CDR3 DNA sequence: TGCGCCAGCAGCCAAAATCCGGGACAGTTCTACGAGCAGTACTTC. It codes for CASSQNPGQFYEQYF.